The 10 T cell receptor beta chains in this list originate from one sample, sequenced in a study of CXCR3-negative and CXCR3-positive naive CD8 T cells. The libraries of TRB cDNA were constructed through 5' RACE using UMI labels. TCRdb derives one entry per CDR3 protein from the 5' RACE reads, leaving out DNA. This sample contains around 29,000 distinct CDR3 sequences. Sample: memory CD8+ T cells from blood. These receptors originate from a human donor in good health. Some clones in this sample may be carry-over from other donors' samples.

The CDR3 region is CASSPTVQVVFQPQHF. The genes are TRBV7-9 and TRBJ1-5; TCRdb reports TRBD1, a call that lacks DNA to check it against. The CDR3 length is 16 residues. Per germline, CDR1 SEHNR and CDR2 FQNEAQ (reference sequence).

The chain carries TRBV3-1 and TRBJ1-1. CDR3 length: 16 amino acids. From germline, CDR1 is LGHDT and CDR2 YNNKEL (reference sequence). The CDR3 is CASSQDRRFWGTEAFF.

This clonotype is classed as medium-sized (0.01 to 0.1%) by frequency. The CDR3 sequence: CASSQSQGVAYNSPLHF. V usage is TRBV23-1 and J usage is TRBJ1-6. TRBV23-1 has ORF status, its function being uncertain. This CDR3 region has 17 residues.

This rearrangement joins TRBV4-3 to TRBJ2-1; the TCRdb call, TRBD2, lacks DNA for checking. This CDR3 has 14 amino acids. CDR1 is LGHNA and CDR2 is YSLEER in the germline V gene. CDR3 in amino acids: CASSQAGDYNEQFF.

V gene TRBV29-1 combines with J gene TRBJ2-2; TCRdb's assignment of TRBD2 cannot be checked, as there is no DNA. CDR3 length: 13 residues. CDR1 is SQVTM, CDR2 ANQGSEA, per germline. CDR3 loop: CSVVGRASGELFF.

This chain links TRBV23-1 with TRBJ2-7; the D call of TRBD1 rests on TCRdb alone, since no DNA is present to check it. TRBV23-1 is given ORF status, its function remaining uncertain. This CDR3 comprises 18 residues. The CDR3 spells CASSQPRAGTGSDYEQYF.

The chain has TRBV20-1 and TRBJ1-5. The CDR3 runs to 16 residues. Germline V gene data show CDR1 as DFQATT and CDR2 as SNEGSKA (reference sequence). The CDR3 loop reads CSARASEGGDYQPQHF.

V and J are TRBV19 and TRBJ2-2. The CDR3 is 11 residues long. Germline assignment: CDR1 LNHDA and CDR2 SQIVND (reference sequence). CDR3 sequence reads: CASIYTGELFF.

The chain is built from TRBV18 and TRBJ2-7; TCRdb lists TRBD1, though no DNA is available to test this call. Germline V gene data show CDR1 as KGHSH and CDR2 as LQKENI. This CDR3 is 14 amino acids long. CDR3 region: CASSPGTGGYEQYF.

The chain carries TRBV7-2 and TRBJ1-6; the D call from TCRdb, TRBD1, cannot be confirmed without DNA. The CDR3 has 14 amino acids. CDR1 and CDR2 from the germline V gene are SGHTA and FQGNSA. This CDR3 is CASSLEEGYSPLHF.